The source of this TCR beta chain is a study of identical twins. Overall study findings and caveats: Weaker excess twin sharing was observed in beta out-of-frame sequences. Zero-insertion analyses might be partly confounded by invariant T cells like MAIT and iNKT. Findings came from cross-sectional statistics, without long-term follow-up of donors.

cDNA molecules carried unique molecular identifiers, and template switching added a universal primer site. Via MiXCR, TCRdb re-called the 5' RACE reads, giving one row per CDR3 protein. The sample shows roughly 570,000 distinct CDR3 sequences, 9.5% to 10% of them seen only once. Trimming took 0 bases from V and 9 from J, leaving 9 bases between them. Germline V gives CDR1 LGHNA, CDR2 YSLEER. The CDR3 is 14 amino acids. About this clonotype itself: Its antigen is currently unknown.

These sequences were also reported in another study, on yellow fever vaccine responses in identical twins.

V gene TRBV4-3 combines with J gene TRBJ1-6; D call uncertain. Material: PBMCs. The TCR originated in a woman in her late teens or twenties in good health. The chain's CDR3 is CASSQDRTASPLHF. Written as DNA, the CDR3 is TGCGCCAGCAGCCAAGATAGAACGGCTTCACCCCTCCACTTT.